This paragraph reports one TCR beta chain. Antigen unknown. J was trimmed by 2 bases and V by 3 bases; bases with no gene match: 8. Germline V CDR1 and CDR2: SGHRS, YFSETQ. CDR3 size: 15 residues. These data originate in a study of cytomegalovirus exposure and HLA in healthy donors. Profiling relied on immunoSEQ multiplex PCR, and the TCRdb table lists in-frame clones only, not all of them. Here the sample spans over 100,000 clones, roughly nine tenths being singletons. The study, taken as a whole, reports: TCR sequences were mostly rare, though some public TCRs occurred in many donors. There were about 160 TCR beta chains listed as cytomegalovirus-associated. Confirmation in vitro established that a few CMV-associated chains were specific for CMV antigens. The classifier was said to identify cytomegalovirus status with high specificity and sensitivity.

The TCR was taken from a woman aged 18-29 years in good health and CMV-seronegative. Specimen: PBMCs. V gene TRBV5-1 combines with J gene TRBJ2-7; 7 bases match TRBD1. The DNA of the CDR3 is TGCGCCAGCAGCTCACGACAGGGCTTAGCCTACGAGCAGTACTTC. Amino acid sequence: CASSSRQGLAYEQYF.